This T cell receptor beta chain comes out of a study of sequential checkpoint blockade in melanoma. Here immunoSEQ multiplex PCR was the method, and the copy in TCRdb shows in-frame clones only, minus some. The sample records over 10,000 clones, over 70% being singletons. Germline V gene lookup returns CDR1 SEHNR and CDR2 FQNEAQ (reference sequence). Trimming cost V 5 bases and J 0 bases; bases outside gene matches: 5. There are 15 residues in the CDR3. As for treatment: randomized to nivolumab then ipilimumab (arm A) or the reverse (arm B). Sorted cells were live CD3+CD8+, lacking CD19 and CD56, from PBMCs.

The genes are TRBV7-9 and TRBJ2-3; 7 positions agree with TRBD2. The material was CD8+ T cells sorted from blood (inferred from file names), obtained from a patient given nivolumab and ipilimumab in sequence. The source is a human donor with melanoma. Here the CDR3 DNA reads TGTGCCAGCAGCGTCAGCGGGGTTAGCACAGATACGCAGTATTTT. Protein sequence: CASSVSGVSTDTQYF.